The T cell receptor (beta chain) under discussion was sequenced for a study of shared clonotypes between healthy human individuals. Study details: CD4 naive and memory got three plates each, CD8 naive two, CD8 memory one.

Healthy HIV-negative adults with no recent acute infections or vaccinations were recruited as donors. As for this clone: Its antigen is currently unknown.

TCRdb's copy holds only in-frame clones and misses some; the assay was immunoSEQ multiplex PCR. The profile shows some 2,400,000 clones, around 95% of them singletons. Findings and limits, study-wide: Larger estimated richness was generally recorded for naive subsets relative to memory subsets.

The material sequenced was naive CD4+ T cells sorted from blood. Subset of the sample: CD45RA+ positively selected. This TCR derives from a man aged 18-30 years in good health.

CDR3 bases: TGTGCCAGCAGCTTACCGATGGGACTAGCGGGGGGGCCGATATCCTACGAGCAGTACTTC. It specifies CASSLPMGLAGGPISYEQYF. V gene TRBV7-3 combines with J gene TRBJ2-7; TRBD2 agrees at 16 bases. The germline V gene has CDR1 SGHTA and CDR2 FQGTGA. The length of the CDR3 is 20 residues. V lost 2 bases and J lost 1; bases outside the gene matches: 11.